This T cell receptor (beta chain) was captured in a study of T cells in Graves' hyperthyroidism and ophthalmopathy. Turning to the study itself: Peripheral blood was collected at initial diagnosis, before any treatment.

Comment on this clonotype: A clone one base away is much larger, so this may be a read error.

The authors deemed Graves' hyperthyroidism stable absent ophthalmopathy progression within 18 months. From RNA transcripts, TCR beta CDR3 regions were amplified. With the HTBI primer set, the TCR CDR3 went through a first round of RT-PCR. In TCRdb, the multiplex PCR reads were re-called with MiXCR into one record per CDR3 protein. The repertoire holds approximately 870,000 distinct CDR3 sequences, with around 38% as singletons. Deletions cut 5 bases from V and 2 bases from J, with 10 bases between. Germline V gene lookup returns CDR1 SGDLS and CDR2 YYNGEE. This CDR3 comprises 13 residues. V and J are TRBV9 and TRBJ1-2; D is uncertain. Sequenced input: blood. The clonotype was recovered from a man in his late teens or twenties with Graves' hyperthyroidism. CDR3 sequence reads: CASSRAVNYGYTF. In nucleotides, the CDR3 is TGTGCCAGCAGTCGGGCGGTGAACTATGGCTACACCTTC.